This T cell receptor beta chain is from a study of control samples from healthy donors and cancer patients. The protocol was immunoSEQ multiplex PCR, while the TCRdb copy is restricted to in-frame clones and leaves out a portion. The table has roughly 120,000 clones, roughly 91% seen once. The source is a man aged 50-59 years with head and neck cancer. Material: PBMCs.

CDR3 in DNA: TGTGCCAGCAGTTCGGAGGGGATTACAATTGAGCAGTTCTTC. Translated: CASSSEGITIEQFF. V and J are TRBV6-6 and TRBJ2-1; D perhaps matches TRBD2 (6 bases). The CDR3 covers 14 residues. Per the germline V gene, CDR1 is MNHNY and CDR2 is SVGAGI (reference sequence). With 4 bases removed from V and 9 bases from J, the gap between germline ends came to 16 bases.